The 19 T cell receptor beta chains presented below share a single source sample, sequenced in a study of T-cell memory formation after mild COVID-19. TCRdb independently ran MiXCR on the 5' RACE reads; one entry per CDR3 protein. This sample yields 400,000 to 500,000 distinct CDR3 sequences, of which approximately 20% are seen a single time; around 8% belongs to the top ten. The sample was PBMCs or a T cell subset sorted from them (not recorded which). These receptors all come from an adult woman who had mild COVID-19 (a few samples of this study predate the infection). Cell type and time point are not known.

The chain links TRBV7-3 to TRBJ1-4; 7 nucleotides match TRBD1. V shed 5 bases, J shed 6 bases, and the junction held 6 bases outside the gene matches. The CDR3 spans 14 residues. Looked up from germline, CDR1 is SGHTA and CDR2 is FQGTGA. The CDR3 loop is CASSLDRRDEKLFF. The CDR3 DNA reads as TGTGCCAGCAGCCTGGACAGGAGGGATGAAAAACTGTTTTTT.

This clonotype has more than one count but fewer than ten. The chain uses TRBV18 and TRBJ2-7, with TRBD2 matching 11 bases. Germline trimming cut 3 bases from V and 2 bases from J; bases unmatched to any gene: 6. This CDR3 has 16 amino acids. The germline CDR1 and CDR2 sequences are KGHSH and LQKENI. CDR3 residues: CASSPLAGGETYEQYF. CDR3 nucleotides: TGTGCCAGCTCACCTTTAGCGGGAGGGGAGACCTACGAGCAGTACTTC.

J is TRBJ2-7 and V is TRBV24-1; 10 nucleotides align to TRBD2. Germline-derived CDR1 and CDR2 are KGHDR and SFDVKD. There are 14 residues in the CDR3. The V and J ends lost 4 bases and 3 bases, in that order; junction bases with no gene match: 2. CDR3 bases: TGTGCCACCAGTGACCCTAGCGGGAGCTACGAGCAGTACTTC. It encodes CATSDPSGSYEQYF.

The table lists this clonotype with a count of one. V gene TRBV5-1 combines with J gene TRBJ2-1, with 11 bases fitting TRBD1. Germline V gene lookup returns CDR1 SGHRS and CDR2 YFSETQ. This CDR3 is 16 amino acids long. V shed 0 bases and J 5 bases; nucleotides not matched to a gene: 4. The CDR3 spells CASSLAGTGGHNEQFF. The CDR3, as DNA: TGCGCCAGCAGCTTGGCGGGGACAGGGGGGCACAATGAGCAGTTCTTC.

This clonotype was found a few times. This chain links TRBV11-2 with TRBJ2-5; possibly TRBD1 for D (6 bases). Germline assignment: CDR1 SGHAT and CDR2 FQNNGV. The germline V and J ends were trimmed by 6 bases and 5 bases, with 22 bases remaining between them. This CDR3 contains 16 residues. As DNA, the CDR3 is TGTGCCAGCAGGGTCGGAGACCGGACAGATAGGGAGACCCAGTACTTC. It codes for CASRVGDRTDRETQYF.

This clonotype appeared once. This rearrangement joins TRBV27 to TRBJ2-7; D may be TRBD1 (6 bases). This CDR3 has 17 residues. The V end lost 2 bases, the J end lost 0 bases, and 17 bases lay between the germline ends. Germline assignment: CDR1 MNHEY and CDR2 SMNVEV (reference sequence). In DNA form, the CDR3 reads TGTGCCAGCAGTTTACCATTCGGGGACATAGACTCCTACGAGCAGTACTTC. It yields the protein CASSLPFGDIDSYEQYF.

V and J are TRBV29-1 and TRBJ2-5; TRBD1 might be the D (5 bases). CDR3 size: 14 residues. CDR1 and CDR2 (germline): SQVTM, ANQGSEA. V was pared by 6 bases and J by 5 bases, with 19 bases between. The CDR3 sequence: CSVPWGRQGETQYF. The CDR3 DNA is TGCAGCGTCCCGTGGGGCCGCCAAGGGGAGACCCAGTACTTC.

V is TRBV9 and J is TRBJ2-3, with TRBD2 as a possible D gene (7 bases). This CDR3 is 15 amino acids long. V lost 0 bases and J 4 bases, leaving 12 bases between the germline ends. The germline gives CDR1 SGDLS, CDR2 YYNGEE. The CDR3 protein is CASSVEGGAPDTQYF. CDR3 bases: TGTGCCAGCAGCGTAGAGGGGGGGGCCCCAGATACGCAGTATTTT.

This clonotype was observed a handful of times. The chain employs TRBV10-1 and TRBJ1-2; no definite D call. The CDR3 runs to 12 residues. V gave up 6 bases and J gave up 3 bases, with 8 bases separating them. Germline CDR1 and CDR2: WNHNN and SYGVQD (reference sequence). CDR3 DNA: TGCGCCAGCAGCCCTCTGGACTATGGCTACACCTTC. Protein product: CASSPLDYGYTF.

The chain combines TRBV4-1 with TRBJ1-1; no definite D call. V shed 1 base and J shed 1 base, with 7 bases lying between them. Germline-derived CDR1 and CDR2 are MGHRA and YSYEKL. The CDR3 has 14 amino acids. CDR3 in amino acids: CASSQGPGNTEAFF. CDR3 nucleotide sequence: TGCGCCAGCAGCCAAGGACCGGGGAACACTGAAGCTTTCTTT.

In its sample, this clonotype was seen a few times. This chain joins TRBV20-1 and TRBJ2-3, with D perhaps assigned TRBD1 or TRBD2 (5 bases each). The CDR3 is 16 amino acids. The V end was cut by 1 base, the J end by 4 bases, with 18 bases between. In germline, CDR1 is DFQATT, CDR2 SNEGSKA (reference sequence). Here the CDR3 reads CSARAAGTLSPDTQYF. For the CDR3, the DNA is TGCAGTGCTAGAGCAGCCGGGACCCTTAGCCCAGATACGCAGTATTTT.

This chain joins TRBV5-1 and TRBJ2-1; D is possibly TRBD1 or TRBD2 (6 bases each). The CDR3 spans 15 residues. V was shortened by 1 base and J by 6 bases, with 14 bases between the two germline ends. Germline CDR1 SGHRS, CDR2 YFSETQ. As DNA, the CDR3 is TGCGCCAGCAGCTTGTCCCCCAGGGGAGGCAATGAGCAGTTCTTC. Translated: CASSLSPRGGNEQFF.

V gene TRBV5-1 combines with J gene TRBJ1-6; TRBD1 matches 9 bases. Trimming took 0 bases from V and 7 from J; bases not matched to a gene: 2. The length of the CDR3 is 15 residues. Germline CDR1 SGHRS, CDR2 YFSETQ. The CDR3, as DNA: TGCGCCAGCAGCTTGGCCGGGACAGGGAATTCACCCCTCCACTTT. Translating it yields CASSLAGTGNSPLHF. Looking up the rest from reference TRBV5-1 and TRBJ1-6 gives the full variable domain: KAGVTQTPRYLIKTRGQQVTLSCSPISGHRSVSWYQQTPGQGLQFLFEYFSETQRNKGNFPGRFSGRQFSNSRSEMNVSTLELGDSALYLCASSLAGTGNSPLHFGNGTRLTVT.

This clonotype has only a few counts. This chain joins TRBV9 and TRBJ2-5; TRBD1 matches 7 bases. The CDR3 covers 16 residues. Germline CDR1 SGDLS, CDR2 YYNGEE. J gave up 2 bases and V 2 bases, and 9 bases lay outside the gene matches. Written as DNA, the CDR3 is TGTGCCAGCAGCGTCAACCAGGGGGTAGGGCAAGAGACCCAGTACTTC. Translated, it gives CASSVNQGVGQETQYF.

This clonotype was seen more than once but under ten times. The chain carries TRBV6-5 and TRBJ1-1; weak D call: TRBD1 (5 bases). Germline lookup yields CDR1 MNHEY and CDR2 SVGAGI. The V end lost 2 bases, the J end lost 7 bases, and 14 bases lay between the germline ends. The CDR3 is 14 amino acids. The CDR3 nucleotides read TGTGCCAGCAGTTACGAGGACACGGTCGATGAAGCTTTCTTT. The encoded protein is CASSYEDTVDEAFF.

This clonotype was counted between two and nine times. The CDR3 sequence: CATAGQLSGNTIYF. The CDR3, as DNA: TGTGCCACCGCGGGACAGCTCTCTGGAAACACCATATATTTT. This rearrangement joins TRBV19 to TRBJ1-3, with 7 bases lining up with TRBD1. In germline, CDR1 is LNHDA, CDR2 SQIVND (reference sequence). The J segment lost 0 bases and the V segment lost 10 bases, leaving 6 bases of the junction unmatched. The CDR3 loop spans 14 amino acids.

This clonotype was counted a few times. This chain joins TRBV9 and TRBJ1-1; 9 positions match TRBD1. In germline, CDR1 is SGDLS, CDR2 YYNGEE. J gave up 4 bases and V 3 bases, and 7 bases lay outside the gene matches. The CDR3 covers 15 residues. CDR3 nucleotide sequence: TGTGCCAGCAGCGCTACACAGGGGGCAGGCACTGAAGCTTTCTTT. This encodes CASSATQGAGTEAFF.

The chain is built from TRBV3-1 and TRBJ2-5; unclear D gene. The CDR3 contains 11 residues. From germline, CDR1 is LGHDT and CDR2 YNNKEL (reference sequence). The germline V and J ends were trimmed by 1 base and 7 bases, with 4 bases remaining between them. In DNA form, the CDR3 reads TGTGCCAGCAGCCAAGCGGGGACCCAGTACTTC. It translates to CASSQAGTQYF.

The chain is built from TRBV7-9 and TRBJ1-1; D is ambiguous. Trimming removed 4 bases at V and 0 bases at J, with 6 bases between. Germline assignment: CDR1 SEHNR and CDR2 FQNEAQ (reference sequence). This CDR3 region has 13 residues. CDR3 residues: CASSWVMNTEAFF. The DNA for the CDR3 is TGTGCCAGCAGCTGGGTTATGAACACTGAAGCTTTCTTT.